The rows below give T cell receptor beta chains drawn from one sample of a study of cytomegalovirus exposure and HLA in healthy donors. Method: immunoSEQ multiplex PCR; TCRdb's copy keeps in-frame clones and lacks some. Among fewer than 120,000 clones listed, around 80% were seen once. The sample consisted of PBMCs. These receptors were obtained from a man aged 30 to 45 in good health and CMV-seropositive. Both conserved end residues are part of each CDR3. D genes are given only for firm matches. For some rows the clone size is stated as once, few or many, or as a class when expanded; others skip it.

abundance	v_gene	j_gene	d_gene	len	CDR3nt	CDR3aa
-	TRBV7-9	TRBJ2-5	-	14	TGTGCCAGCAGCTTAGTCTCAAGGGGGGAGACCCAGTACTTC	CASSLVSRGETQYF
medium-sized	TRBV5-4	TRBJ2-3	TRBD2	17	TGTGCCAGCAGCTTGTTCCCACTAGCGGACTACACAGATACGCAGTATTTT	CASSLFPLADYTDTQYF
-	TRBV7-3	TRBJ2-1	-	17	TGTGCCAGCAGCCTCAAATATAACAGGGTTCCCTACAATGAGCAGTTCTTC	CASSLKYNRVPYNEQFF
-	TRBV14	TRBJ1-1	-	15	TGTGCCAGCAGCCAAGTATCGGGGAGGAGCACTGAAGCTTTTTTT	CASSQVSGRSTEAFF
-	TRBV7-9	TRBJ2-2	-	16	TGTGCCAGCACCTCCCCCGGGGGAAAAAACACCGGGGAGCTGTTTTTT	CASTSPGGKNTGELFF
once	TRBV19	TRBJ1-5	-	16	TGTGCCAGTAGTATACGGGGGGGGATAGCAAATCAGCCCCAGCATTTT	CASSIRGGIANQPQHF
-	TRBV7-9	TRBJ2-7	-	15	TGTGCCAGCAGCTTAGGGACAGCCGAAGTCTACGAGCAGTACTTC	CASSLGTAEVYEQYF
-	TRBV9	TRBJ2-5	TRBD1	16	TGTGCCAGCAGCGTTGGGACAGGGGGGCGACAAGAGACCCAGTACTTC	CASSVGTGGRQETQYF
-	TRBV27	TRBJ1-1	-	12	TGTGCCAGCAAGGCGGGGGGCACTGAAGCTTTCTTT	CASKAGGTEAFF
once	TRBV11-2	TRBJ2-2	TRBD2	18	TGTGCCAGCAGCTTATACCCCGCAGCGGGGGCGAACACCGGGGAGCTGTTTTTT	CASSLYPAAGANTGELFF
-	TRBV19	TRBJ2-7	-	11	TGTGCCAGTAGCCGAGGCCTCGAGCAGTACTTC	CASSRGLEQYF
-	TRBV6-6	TRBJ2-7	TRBD1	16	TGTGCCAGCAGGGATTTTTCCGGGACAGGGTTCTACGAGCAGTACTTC	CASRDFSGTGFYEQYF
-	TRBV30	TRBJ2-6	-	17	TGTGCCTGGAGAAATATAAAACAGGGATCTGGGGCCAACGTCCTGACTTTC	CAWRNIKQGSGANVLTF
-	TRBV21-1	TRBJ2-4	-	20	TGTGCCAGCATCCCTCCCCGGAGACAGGGGGCGTGTAGGACCAAAAACATTCAGTACTTC	CASIPPRRQGACRTKNIQYF
-	TRBV28	TRBJ2-7	-	13	TGTGCCAGCAGTTTAGGGCAGGACTACGAGCAGTACTTC	CASSLGQDYEQYF
-	TRBV7-6	TRBJ2-7	TRBD2	14	TGTGCCAGCAGCTTGGAAGCGGGAGGCTACGAGCAGTACTTC	CASSLEAGGYEQYF
-	TRBV28	TRBJ2-7	-	14	TGTGCCAGCATTACCCCAGGGAAGACCTACGAGCAGTACTTC	CASITPGKTYEQYF
-	TRBV12-5	TRBJ2-2	-	16	TGTGCTAGTGGTTTGGTACCTGGGGCAAACACCGGGGAGCTGTTTTTT	CASGLVPGANTGELFF
once	TRBV19	TRBJ2-1	TRBD2	15	TGTGCCAGTACCACGACTAGCGGGGGATACAATGAGCAGTTCTTC	CASTTTSGGYNEQFF
few	TRBV27	TRBJ2-1	-	12	TGTGCCAGCAGTTCTAGCGTCAATGAGCAGTTCTTC	CASSSSVNEQFF
few	TRBV28	TRBJ1-2	TRBD1	15	TGTGCCAGCACTTTAGGGACAGGACTTAACTATGGCTACACCTTC	CASTLGTGLNYGYTF
-	TRBV29-1	TRBJ2-7	TRBD1	13	TGCAGCGTCCGGACAGGGGCCACCTACGAGCAGTACTTC	CSVRTGATYEQYF
few	TRBV6-1	TRBJ2-3	-	15	TGTGCCAGCTCCCCGTGGGGGCCAAGCACAGATACGCAGTATTTT	CASSPWGPSTDTQYF
-	TRBV7-2	TRBJ2-3	-	16	TGTGCCAGCAGCTTAGAGGGGGGGCGTCTCACAGATACGCAGTATTTT	CASSLEGGRLTDTQYF
few	TRBV6-5	TRBJ1-5	TRBD1	14	TGTGCCAGCAGTTACGGGACAGGGGGTCAGCCCCAGCATTTT	CASSYGTGGQPQHF
-	TRBV25-1	TRBJ2-7	-	10	TGTGCCAGTGGAGAGTACGAGCAGTACTTC	CASGEYEQYF
-	TRBV9	TRBJ1-6	-	15	TGTGCCAGCAGCCCGAGGGTTACCTATAATTCACCCCTCCACTTT	CASSPRVTYNSPLHF
few	TRBV11-3	TRBJ2-3	-	15	TGTGCCAGCAGCCCTGGCGGCGGTTCCACAGATACGCAGTATTTT	CASSPGGGSTDTQYF
-	TRBV28	TRBJ1-2	TRBD1	15	TGTGCCAGCAGTCTCTCACAGGGGGGGAGCTATGGCTACACCTTC	CASSLSQGGSYGYTF
-	TRBV19	TRBJ1-2	-	14	TGTGCCAGTAGTCGCGACGGACATATCTATGGCTACACCTTC	CASSRDGHIYGYTF
once	TRBV28	TRBJ2-7	-	11	TGTGCCAGCGCAGGACAGCCCTTCCAGTACTTC	CASAGQPFQYF
once	TRBV9	TRBJ2-7	TRBD2	18	TGTGCCAGCAGCGGGACTAGCGGGGACCCGACGTTGATTACCGAGCAGTACTTC	CASSGTSGDPTLITEQYF
-	TRBV7-9	TRBJ1-1	-	14	TGTGCCAGCAGCGCCGTCGGGAAGAACACTGAAGCTTTCTTT	CASSAVGKNTEAFF
-	TRBV6-5	TRBJ1-1	-	16	TGTGCCAGCAGTTACTTTGGACAGCCAATGAACACTGAAGCTTTCTTT	CASSYFGQPMNTEAFF
-	TRBV7-9	TRBJ1-2	TRBD1	16	TGTGCCAGCAGCTCCGATGTGACAGGGGCCGTCCATGGCTACACCTTC	CASSSDVTGAVHGYTF
-	TRBV20-1	TRBJ1-2	-	11	TGCAGTGCTAGAGTGGGGAGGGGCTACACCTTC	CSARVGRGYTF
-	TRBV4-1	TRBJ2-7	TRBD2	16	TGCGCCAGCAGCCAAGTAGCGGGGGGGCCAATCTACGAGCAGTACTTC	CASSQVAGGPIYEQYF
-	TRBV15	TRBJ2-1	TRBD2	16	TGTGCCACCAGCAGAAATAGCGGGGGGCGTGGGGATGAGCAGTTCTTC	CATSRNSGGRGDEQFF
once	TRBV19	TRBJ2-6	-	16	TGTGCCAGTAGCCCTACAGGGCCTACGGGGGCCAACGTCCTGACTTTC	CASSPTGPTGANVLTF
-	TRBV9	TRBJ2-5	-	12	TGTGCCAGCAGCCTACCCGGGGAAACCCAGTACTTC	CASSLPGETQYF
-	TRBV28	TRBJ1-2	TRBD1	15	TGTGCCAGCAGCCCCCCCGGGACAGGGATAGGGGGCTACACCTTC	CASSPPGTGIGGYTF
few	TRBV19	TRBJ2-1	-	15	TGTGCCAGTAGTAGGTTTTTTCGTGGGGCCAATGAGCAGTTCTTC	CASSRFFRGANEQFF
-	TRBV11-2	TRBJ1-3	-	16	TGTGCCAGCAGCTTAGATTTATCAGGATCTGGAAACACCATATATTTT	CASSLDLSGSGNTIYF
few	TRBV30	TRBJ1-2	-	13	TGTGCCTGGAGTTCCCGCGTCTTCTATGGCTACACCTTC	CAWSSRVFYGYTF
-	TRBV9	TRBJ2-3	-	16	TGTGCCAGCAGCGTAGAATGGGGGGGCGGGGCAGATACGCAGTATTTT	CASSVEWGGGADTQYF
-	TRBV10-2	TRBJ1-2	TRBD1	14	TGCGCCAGCAGTGGGACAGGGGGCACCTATGGCTACACCTTC	CASSGTGGTYGYTF
-	TRBV4-2	TRBJ2-1	-	15	TGTGCCAGCACCCTTGGAGAGGGCTCCTACAATGAGCAGTTCTTC	CASTLGEGSYNEQFF
-	TRBV12-5	TRBJ2-3	-	13	TGTGCTAGTGCCTCAGACTTTGGAGATACGCAGTATTTT	CASASDFGDTQYF
-	TRBV9	TRBJ1-2	-	15	TGTGCCAGCAGCGTTGAAGCAGGGGAAATCTATGGCTACACCTTC	CASSVEAGEIYGYTF
-	TRBV7-9	TRBJ1-5	TRBD1	19	TGTGCCAGCAGCTCCGGGACAGGGCTCTGGGCTGCTGGGGGTCAGCCCCAGCATTTT	CASSSGTGLWAAGGQPQHF
-	TRBV7-9	TRBJ1-2	TRBD1	14	TGTGCCAGCAGAGGAGCGGGACAGGACTATGGCTACACCTTC	CASRGAGQDYGYTF
-	TRBV5-1	TRBJ2-5	-	12	TGCGCCAGCAGCTTAGTCCGGGAGACCCAGTACTTC	CASSLVRETQYF
-	TRBV28	TRBJ2-7	-	12	TGTGCCAGCAGAACCGACAGATACGAGCAGTACTTC	CASRTDRYEQYF
-	TRBV4-1	TRBJ2-5	-	15	TGCGCCAGCTCTCCCCCGGGGGTCGAATCAGAGACCCAGTACTTC	CASSPPGVESETQYF
few	TRBV28	TRBJ2-5	-	14	TGTGCCAGCACCCTGGACAGTATCCAAGAGACCCAGTACTTC	CASTLDSIQETQYF
-	TRBV28	TRBJ1-4	-	13	TGTGCCTCCAAGGGTGGGGGGAATGAAAAACTGTTTTTT	CASKGGGNEKLFF
-	TRBV7-2	TRBJ1-2	TRBD1	15	TGTGCCAGCAGCCCCCGACAGGGAGCTAACTATGGCTACACCTTC	CASSPRQGANYGYTF
-	TRBV18	TRBJ1-2	-	13	TGTGCCAGCTCACCAGACAGCTACTATGGCTACACCTTC	CASSPDSYYGYTF
few	TRBV14	TRBJ2-1	TRBD1	15	TGTGCCAGCAGCCAACCGGGACAGGGGTATCATGAGCAGTTCTTC	CASSQPGQGYHEQFF
few	TRBV9	TRBJ2-6	TRBD2	14	TGTGCCAGCAGCGTAGGGGCGGGAGGCAACGTCCTGACTTTC	CASSVGAGGNVLTF